This TCR beta chain was sequenced in a study of cytomegalovirus exposure and HLA in healthy donors. The PCR had 60 Vbeta and 13 Jbeta primers. Here immunoSEQ multiplex PCR was the method, and the copy in TCRdb shows in-frame clones only, minus some. This table holds some 90,000 clones, approximately 78% found once. Germline values: CDR1 LNHNV, CDR2 YYDKDF (reference sequence). CDR3 length: 13 amino acids. Sequencing used PBMCs. J is TRBJ2-5 and V is TRBV15; no definite D call. The J call may be incorrect, as the DNA end agrees better with TRBJ2-7. The TCR comes from a man aged 35-49 years in good health and CMV-seronegative. The CDR3: CATSRDRNYEQYF. The CDR3 bases are TGTGCCACCAGCAGAGACAGAAACTACGAGCAGTACTTC.